The TCR beta chain described here comes from a study of OX40 agonist ivuxolimab in advanced cancers. Study-level information: Prior anti-PD-1, anti-PD-L1 or anti-CTLA-4 therapy was allowed; around 40% had some. Broader study findings: Doses of 0.1 to 3.0 mg/kg were accompanied by clonal expansion of CD4+ and CD8+ blood T cells by week 6. Antigens targeted by the expanded peripheral T cells were not determined. Some of the lowest clonal expansion was seen in partial responders at 0.1-3.0 mg/kg.

Sequencing used immunoSEQ multiplex PCR; TCRdb keeps in-frame clones, though not all of them. The table lists just under 65,000 clones, about 90% of them singletons. This clone occurred a few times. As yet, its antigen is unknown. The sequences come from CD4+ or CD8+ T cells sorted from blood, collected in a trial of the OX40 agonist ivuxolimab. The clonotype comes from an adult with an advanced solid tumor such as melanoma, head and neck, liver or kidney cancer.

The CDR3, as DNA: TGTGCCAGCTCACCACCCTCCACTGGCTACACCTTC. Translation: CASSPPSTGYTF. This chain links TRBV18 with TRBJ1-2; D unclear. With 0 bases removed from V and 7 bases from J, the gap between germline ends came to 6 bases. This CDR3 is built from 12 residues. Germline V lookup: CDR1 KGHSH, CDR2 LQKENI. Full variable domain (remainder filled in from reference TRBV18 and TRBJ1-2): NAGVMQNPRHLVRRRGQEARLRCSPMKGHSHVYWYRQLPEEGLKFMVYLQKENIIDESGMPKERFSAEFPKEGPSILRIQQVVRGDSAAYFCASSPPSTGYTFGSGTRLTVV.